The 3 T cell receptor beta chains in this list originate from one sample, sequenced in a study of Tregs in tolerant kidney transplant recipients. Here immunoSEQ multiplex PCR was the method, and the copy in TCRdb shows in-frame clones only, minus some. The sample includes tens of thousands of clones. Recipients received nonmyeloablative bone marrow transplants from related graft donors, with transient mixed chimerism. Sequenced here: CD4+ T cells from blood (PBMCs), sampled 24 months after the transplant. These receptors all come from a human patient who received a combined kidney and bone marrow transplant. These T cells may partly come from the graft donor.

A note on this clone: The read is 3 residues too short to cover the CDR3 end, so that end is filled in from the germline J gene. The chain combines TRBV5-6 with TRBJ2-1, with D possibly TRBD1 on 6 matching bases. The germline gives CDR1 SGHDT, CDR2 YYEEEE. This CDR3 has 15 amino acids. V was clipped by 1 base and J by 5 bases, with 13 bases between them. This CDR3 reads CASSLRTGWDNEQFF. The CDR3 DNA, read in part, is TGTGCCAGCAGCTTGCGTACAGGGTGGGACAATGAG.

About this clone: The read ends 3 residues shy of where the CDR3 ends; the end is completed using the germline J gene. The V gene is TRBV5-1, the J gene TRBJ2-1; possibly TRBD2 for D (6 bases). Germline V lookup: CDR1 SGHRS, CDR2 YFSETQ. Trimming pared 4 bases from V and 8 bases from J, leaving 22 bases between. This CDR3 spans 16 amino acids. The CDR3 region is CASSNTSAGILDEQFF. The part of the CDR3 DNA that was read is TGCGCCAGCAGCAACACAAGTGCGGGAATTCTCGATGAG.

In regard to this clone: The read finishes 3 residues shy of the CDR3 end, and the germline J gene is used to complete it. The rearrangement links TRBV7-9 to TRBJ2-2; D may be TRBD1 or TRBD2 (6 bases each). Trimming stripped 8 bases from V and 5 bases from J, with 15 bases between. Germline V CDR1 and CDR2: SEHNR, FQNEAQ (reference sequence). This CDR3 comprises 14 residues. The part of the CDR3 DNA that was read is TGTGCCAGCTATGGAGGGGGAGTAACCGGGGAG. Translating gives CASYGGGVTGE. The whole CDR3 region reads CASYGGGVTGELFF. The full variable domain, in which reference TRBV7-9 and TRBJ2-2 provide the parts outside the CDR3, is DTGVSQNPRHKITKRGQNVTFRCDPISEHNRLYWYRQTLGQGPEFLTYFQNEAQLEKSRLLSDRFSAERPKGSFSTLEIQRTEQGDSAMYLCASYGGGVTGELFFGEGSRLTVL.